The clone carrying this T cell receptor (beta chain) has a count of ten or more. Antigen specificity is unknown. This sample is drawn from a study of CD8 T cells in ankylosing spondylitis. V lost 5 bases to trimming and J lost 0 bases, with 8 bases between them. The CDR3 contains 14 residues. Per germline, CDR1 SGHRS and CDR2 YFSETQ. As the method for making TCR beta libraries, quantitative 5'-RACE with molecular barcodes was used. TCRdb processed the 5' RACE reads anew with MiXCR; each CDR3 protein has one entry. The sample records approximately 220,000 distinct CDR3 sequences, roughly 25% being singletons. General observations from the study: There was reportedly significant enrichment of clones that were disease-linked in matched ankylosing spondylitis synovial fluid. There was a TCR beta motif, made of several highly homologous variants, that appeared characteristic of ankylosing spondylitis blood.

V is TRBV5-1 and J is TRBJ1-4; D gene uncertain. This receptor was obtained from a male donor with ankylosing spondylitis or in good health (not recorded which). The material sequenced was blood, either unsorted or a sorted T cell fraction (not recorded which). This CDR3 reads CASRGGPTNEKLFF. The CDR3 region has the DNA TGCGCCAGCAGAGGCGGGCCAACTAATGAAAAACTGTTTTTT.